These 21 T cell receptor beta chains came from one sample sequenced in a study of OX40 agonist ivuxolimab in advanced cancers. Sequencing used immunoSEQ multiplex PCR; TCRdb keeps in-frame clones, though not all of them. The table records some 90,000 clones, about 92% of them present only once. The sequencing used CD4+ or CD8+ T cells sorted from blood, collected in a trial of the OX40 agonist ivuxolimab. The source is an adult with an advanced solid tumor such as melanoma, head and neck, liver or kidney cancer.

This sequence joins TRBV4-1 and TRBJ2-7, with D hard to call. V lost 0 bases and J 1 base, leaving 10 bases between the germline ends. This CDR3 contains 15 residues. Germline CDR1 and CDR2: MGHRA and YSYEKL. The CDR3 is CASSQESGGSYEQYF. The CDR3 DNA follows: TGCGCCAGCAGCCAAGAATCGGGCGGATCCTACGAGCAGTACTTC.

This chain connects TRBV18 to TRBJ1-2; no clear D gene. Trimming removed 0 bases from V and 4 bases from J, with 9 bases in between. CDR3 size: 14 residues. CDR1 KGHSH and CDR2 LQKENI come from the germline V gene. In DNA, the CDR3 is TGTGCCAGCTCACCACCCCTCGATAGCTATGGCTACACCTTC. Its protein product is CASSPPLDSYGYTF.

This clone was seen a single time. The chain employs TRBV5-8 and TRBJ2-2; D is perhaps TRBD2 (6 bases). V dropped 7 bases and J dropped 0 bases, with 10 bases sitting between them. This CDR3 region has 14 residues. The germline V gene has CDR1 SGHTS and CDR2 YDEGEE. The DNA for the CDR3 is TGTGCCAGCCCGCGGGGAACGAACACCGGGGAGCTGTTTTTT. The encoded protein is CASPRGTNTGELFF.

The gene calls are TRBV9 and TRBJ1-2; 9 bases line up with TRBD1. There are 14 residues in the CDR3. Trimming removed 5 bases from V and 4 bases from J; junction bases left unmatched: 6. The germline V gene has CDR1 SGDLS and CDR2 YYNGEE. The CDR3: CASSDRDRVYGYTF. The CDR3 coding sequence is TGTGCCAGCAGTGACCGGGACAGGGTCTATGGCTACACCTTC. Variable domain in full (rest from reference TRBV9 and TRBJ1-2): DSGVTQTPKHLITATGQRVTLRCSPRSGDLSVYWYQQSLDQGLQFLIQYYNGEERAKGNILERFSAQQFPDLHSELNLSSLELGDSALYFCASSDRDRVYGYTFGSGTRLTVV.

The chain recombines TRBV12-5 with TRBJ2-7, with TRBD1 matching over 7 bases. Germline V gene lookup returns CDR1 LGHNT and CDR2 FRNRAP. After removal of 6 bases from V and 3 bases from J, the junction contained 5 bases not matched to a gene. CDR3 length equals 13 residues. In DNA form, the CDR3 reads TGTGCTAGTGGCGATCAGGGGGACTACGAGCAGTACTTC. Translated: CASGDQGDYEQYF.

This clone was observed a single time. This chain links TRBV7-2 with TRBJ2-1; perhaps TRBD2 as D (5 bases). The CDR3 is 13 residues long. V lost 3 bases to trimming and J lost 5 bases, with 8 bases between them. CDR1 SGHTA and CDR2 FQGNSA come from the germline V gene. DNA of the CDR3: TGTGCCAGCAGCTTCGGACTGAACAATGAGCAGTTCTTC. Its translation: CASSFGLNNEQFF.

V is TRBV19 and J is TRBJ2-6, with D perhaps TRBD1 or TRBD2 (5 bases each). Per the germline V gene, CDR1 is LNHDA and CDR2 is SQIVND (reference sequence). Trimming removed 6 bases at V and 2 bases at J, with 8 bases between. This CDR3 contains 14 residues. CDR3 protein: CASSGAAGANVLTF. In DNA, the CDR3 is TGTGCCAGTAGCGGGGCGGCTGGGGCCAACGTCCTGACTTTC.

The V and J genes are TRBV4-3 and TRBJ1-1; tentative D call: TRBD1 (5 bases). Germline V gives CDR1 LGHNA, CDR2 YSLEER. V was clipped by 2 bases and J by 5 bases, with 15 bases between them. This CDR3 comprises 15 residues. The CDR3 is CASSQSTAGETEAFF. The CDR3 region has the DNA TGCGCCAGCAGCCAATCCACGGCGGGGGAGACTGAAGCTTTCTTT.

The genes are TRBV5-6 and TRBJ2-3; a possible D gene is TRBD1 (6 bases). Trimming removed 3 bases from V and 6 bases from J, with 8 bases in between. The germline V gene has CDR1 SGHDT and CDR2 YYEEEE. The CDR3 length is 12 residues. Written as DNA, the CDR3 is TGTGCCAGCAGCTGGGGGCGGGATACGCAGTATTTT. Its protein is CASSWGRDTQYF.

The CDR3 bases are TGTGCCAGCAGCTCGGGACTAGCTCTGGGGGAGCTGTTTTTT. The encoded protein is CASSSGLALGELFF. V and J are TRBV13 and TRBJ2-2, with TRBD2 identical over 9 bases. This CDR3 has 14 residues. Per germline, CDR1 PRHDT and CDR2 FYEKMQ (reference sequence). V shed 4 bases and J 8 bases; nucleotides not matched to a gene: 5.

The gene calls are TRBV6-6 and TRBJ2-3; D is possibly TRBD2 (7 bases). Germline assignment: CDR1 MNHNY and CDR2 SVGAGI (reference sequence). The CDR3 consists of 16 residues. The V end lost 2 bases, the J end lost 2 bases, and 14 bases lay between the germline ends. The CDR3 bases are TGTGCCAGCAGTTACGGCAGGGGAGGGGTCACAGATACGCAGTATTTT. It specifies CASSYGRGGVTDTQYF.

The chain recombines TRBV27 with TRBJ1-1; 9 positions match TRBD1. This CDR3 has 14 residues. V was pared by 4 bases and J by 4 bases, with 4 bases of the junction left unmatched. Per germline, CDR1 MNHEY and CDR2 SMNVEV (reference sequence). As DNA, the CDR3 is TGTGCCAGCAGTTGGATACAGGGGGCCACTGAAGCTTTCTTT. This encodes CASSWIQGATEAFF.

The chain carries TRBV7-8 and TRBJ1-5; D ambiguous. Germline lookup yields CDR1 SGHVS and CDR2 FQNEAQ. The V end lost 1 base, the J end lost 5 bases, and 12 bases lay between the germline ends. The CDR3 runs to 15 residues. For the CDR3, the DNA is TGTGCCAGCAGCTTAGAGGTTGGAGGGTATCAGCCCCAGCATTTT. As protein: CASSLEVGGYQPQHF.

CDR3 sequence (DNA): TGCAGCGTTGAGTCCACAATTATCCTCTCTGGAAACACCATATATTTT. Translated: CSVESTIILSGNTIYF. The rearrangement joins TRBV29-1 to TRBJ1-3; no definite D call. Germline-derived CDR1 and CDR2 are SQVTM and ANQGSEA. This CDR3 spans 16 amino acids. Trimming left V 3 bases short and J 0 bases short, with 15 bases between.

This clone was detected only once. V gene TRBV4-1 combines with J gene TRBJ2-5; D possibly corresponds to TRBD1 (6 bases). The CDR3 totals 15 residues. The V end lost 1 base, the J end lost 5 bases, and 14 bases lay between the germline ends. Per the germline V gene, CDR1 is MGHRA and CDR2 is YSYEKL. CDR3 residues: CASSQGGTGPETQYF. In nucleotides, the CDR3 is TGCGCCAGCAGCCAAGGCGGAACAGGGCCGGAGACCCAGTACTTC.

The V and J genes are TRBV10-1 and TRBJ2-3; weak D call: TRBD2 (6 bases). CDR1 and CDR2 (germline): WNHNN, SYGVQD (reference sequence). Trimming removed 6 bases at V and 3 bases at J, with 16 bases between. The CDR3 has 15 amino acids. This CDR3 is CASSDVGSGTDTQYF. The CDR3 nucleotides are TGCGCCAGCAGCGATGTGGGGAGCGGGACAGATACGCAGTATTTT.

This chain links TRBV27 with TRBJ2-1; 8 bases are a match to TRBD2. In germline, CDR1 is MNHEY, CDR2 SMNVEV (reference sequence). J gave up 5 bases and V 4 bases, and 16 bases lay outside the gene matches. This CDR3 spans 18 amino acids. CDR3 sequence (DNA): TGTGCCAGCAGTTCGAACGAACCGGGACTAGGGACCCACAATGAGCAGTTCTTC. Encoded protein: CASSSNEPGLGTHNEQFF.

The chain uses TRBV27 and TRBJ2-7; the match to TRBD2 covers 15 bases. The CDR3 has 18 amino acids. V lost 2 bases, J lost 3 bases, and 8 bases stayed unmatched. CDR1 is MNHEY and CDR2 is SMNVEV in the germline V gene (reference sequence). The CDR3 region has the DNA TGTGCCAGCAGTTTAGGACTAGCGGGAGGGGGAGTTCTCTACGAGCAGTACTTC. It is translated as CASSLGLAGGGVLYEQYF.

The chain links TRBV1 to TRBJ2-3; the DNA was not used to check the table's D call, TRBD2. TRBV1 counts as a pseudogene. CDR3 length equals 17 residues. The CDR3 nucleotides are TGCACCAGCAGCCAAGAAATACGTTATCGGACTACAGATACGCAGTATTTT. Translating it yields CTSSQEIRYRTTDTQYF.

The chain employs TRBV7-2 and TRBJ2-7; 8 bases are a match to TRBD1. Unmatched junction bases numbered 1, after V lost 4 bases and J lost 5 bases. In germline, CDR1 is SGHTA, CDR2 FQGNSA. There are 12 residues in the CDR3. CDR3 residues: CASSSTGDEQYF. CDR3 nucleotide sequence: TGTGCCAGCAGCTCGACAGGGGACGAGCAGTACTTC.

Notes on this clone: At one boundary the junction diverges from the germline segment, which might be a read error. This rearrangement joins TRBV7-7 to TRBJ2-5; D is perhaps TRBD1 (5 bases). The CDR3 totals 15 residues. Per germline, CDR1 SSHAT and CDR2 FNYEAQ (reference sequence). The CDR3 nucleotides are TGTGCTAGCAGCTTAGCCCCAGGGCGCCAAGAGACCCAGTACTTC. Amino acids: CASSLAPGRQETQYF.